These 10 T cell receptor beta chains share one sample of origin, sequenced in a study of blood T cells in healthy people across ages. The second PCR ran about 6 to 12 cycles with a sample-barcoded 5' primer and J-beta primers. TCRdb ran MiXCR on the 5' RACE reads and lists one entry per CDR3 protein. The sample lists 780,000 or so distinct CDR3 sequences, 56% occurring once. Sequenced sample: blood. All receptors derive from a middle-aged man in good health.

This clonotype appeared a few times. The rearrangement uses TRBV13 and TRBJ2-5; 7 nucleotides agree with TRBD1. The end of the DNA fits TRBJ2-7 better, so the J call may be wrong. CDR1 and CDR2 from the germline V gene are PRHDT and FYEKMQ (reference sequence). CDR3 length: 13 residues. The chain's CDR3 is CASSSEQGYEQYF. The CDR3 DNA follows: TGTGCCAGCAGCTCAGAACAGGGGTACGAGCAGTACTTC.

V and J are TRBV27 and TRBJ2-1; D may correspond to TRBD1 or TRBD2 (8 bases each). This CDR3 has 19 amino acids. Trimming removed 1 base at V and 6 bases at J, with 25 bases between. Germline loops: CDR1 MNHEY, CDR2 SMNVEV (reference sequence). DNA for the CDR3: TGTGCCAGCAGTTTATTGGTTGGCGGGGGGCAGGGGGCGCGCAATGAGCAGTTCTTC. This translates into CASSLLVGGGQGARNEQFF.

The chain couples TRBV28 to TRBJ2-4, with D unresolved. The J call may be mistaken, given a closer DNA end match to TRBJ2-7. CDR3 length: 12 amino acids. The germline V gene encodes CDR1 MDHEN and CDR2 SYDVKM. CDR3 bases: TGTGCCAGCAGTTTTCTTTTAAACGAGCAGTACTTC. Translation: CASSFLLNEQYF.

The V and J genes are TRBV5-5 and TRBJ1-6, with 7 positions matching TRBD1. V trimming: 4 bases; J trimming: 0 bases; junction bases outside the gene matches: 13. The CDR3 covers 19 residues. The germline V gene has CDR1 SGHKS and CDR2 YYEKEE (reference sequence). DNA for the CDR3: TGTGCCAGCAGCCCCCGGGACAGAAGAACAAGCTCCTATAATTCACCCCTCCACTTT. This codes for CASSPRDRRTSSYNSPLHF.

This chain joins TRBV4-2 and TRBJ2-5; D might be TRBD1 (6 bases). CDR3 length equals 16 residues. From germline, CDR1 is LGHNA and CDR2 YNFKEQ. V shed 2 bases and J shed 4 bases, with 17 bases lying between them. The CDR3 DNA sequence: TGTGCCAGCAGCCAAAATCGGCAACAGGGTAGAGAGACCCAGTACTTC. It translates to CASSQNRQQGRETQYF.

The CDR3 is CATRPGRMYNEQFF. CDR3 nucleotides: TGTGCCACCAGACCCGGGAGGATGTACAATGAGCAGTTCTTC. The chain is built from TRBV7-9 and TRBJ2-1; 7 bases fit TRBD2. The CDR3 extends over 14 amino acids. V lost 10 bases, J lost 4 bases, and 10 bases stayed unmatched. Per germline, CDR1 SEHNR and CDR2 FQNEAQ (reference sequence). The full variable domain, completed using reference TRBV7-9 and TRBJ2-1, is DTGVSQNPRHKITKRGQNVTFRCDPISEHNRLYWYRQTLGQGPEFLTYFQNEAQLEKSRLLSDRFSAERPKGSFSTLEIQRTEQGDSAMYLCATRPGRMYNEQFFGPGTRLTVL.

This clonotype has just a few counts. The chain has TRBV12-3 or TRBV12-4 and TRBJ2-5; D unclear. V lost 4 bases and J 5 bases, leaving 17 bases between the germline ends. The CDR3 is made up of 15 amino acids. CDR3 nucleotide sequence: TGTGCCAGCAGTTCCTCAACCCTGGGGTGGGAGACCCAGTACTTC. Translating gives CASSSSTLGWETQYF.

On this clonotype itself: Compared with germline, one end of the junction differs, possibly owing to a read error. This chain links TRBV12-3 or TRBV12-4 with TRBJ1-2; 9 nucleotides align to TRBD1. This CDR3 comprises 13 residues. The CDR3 protein is CARSPRDRDGYTF. DNA of the CDR3: TGTGCCCGCAGTCCCCGGGACAGGGATGGCTACACCTTC.

This clonotype was seen once. The chain combines TRBV9 with TRBJ1-2; maybe TRBD1 (6 bases). V was pared by 3 bases and J by 4 bases, with 16 bases between. Germline V gene lookup returns CDR1 SGDLS and CDR2 YYNGEE. The CDR3 extends over 15 amino acids. CDR3 bases: TGTGCCAGCAGCGAGGACAGTTCATCAACCTATGGCTACACCTTC. Translating it yields CASSEDSSSTYGYTF.

The V call is TRBV7-9, the J call TRBJ2-7; the match to TRBD1 covers 8 bases. This CDR3 comprises 15 residues. Germline loops: CDR1 SEHNR, CDR2 FQNEAQ (reference sequence). The junction had 8 bases not matched to a gene; V was cut back by 3 bases and J by 4 bases. This CDR3 reads CASSLVTGGLYEQYF. CDR3 coding DNA: TGTGCCAGCAGCTTGGTCACAGGGGGATTATACGAGCAGTACTTC.